The 19 T cell receptor beta chains below all came from one sample that was sequenced in a study of blood T cell repertoires in COVID-19. Here immunoSEQ multiplex PCR was the method, and the copy in TCRdb shows in-frame clones only, minus some. Of roughly 140,000 clones listed, more than 70% are singletons. The material sequenced was peripheral blood. The receptors come from a human donor in a cohort sampled during active COVID-19.

DNA of the CDR3: TGCGCCAGCAGCCGACAGGAATACTACGAGCAGTACTTC. Amino acids: CASSRQEYYEQYF. The chain carries TRBV5-1 and TRBJ2-7; a weak D match, TRBD1 (6 bases). The CDR3 covers 13 residues. Germline CDR1 is SGHRS and CDR2 is YFSETQ. Trimming pared 4 bases from V and 3 bases from J, leaving 11 bases between.

The chain combines TRBV7-6 with TRBJ2-3; D perhaps matches TRBD1 (7 bases). From germline, CDR1 is SGHVS and CDR2 FNYEAQ. This CDR3 spans 16 amino acids. Trimming left V 4 bases short and J 6 bases short, with 20 bases between. In DNA form, the CDR3 reads TGTGCCAGCAGCTCGCGAGGGCGGGGACAGCCCGATACGCAGTATTTT. It encodes CASSSRGRGQPDTQYF.

This rearrangement joins TRBV7-9 to TRBJ1-6; 9 nucleotides match TRBD1. Germline V gene sequence: CDR1 SEHNR, CDR2 FQNEAQ (reference sequence). The CDR3 covers 16 residues. The V segment lost 3 bases and the J segment 7 bases; nucleotides outside the gene matches: 7. The DNA of the CDR3 is TGTGCCAGCAGCTTGCCCACGGGACAGGGAAATTCACCCCTCCACTTT. Its translation: CASSLPTGQGNSPLHF.

The chain has TRBV19 and TRBJ2-7; 11 positions match TRBD1. Germline V gives CDR1 LNHDA, CDR2 SQIVND (reference sequence). This CDR3 region has 16 residues. After removal of 5 bases from V and 4 bases from J, the junction contained 10 bases not matched to a gene. CDR3 region: CASSPSSGTGGYEQYF. The CDR3 coding sequence is TGTGCCAGTAGTCCCTCCTCCGGGACAGGGGGATACGAGCAGTACTTC.

The chain has TRBV10-3 and TRBJ1-3; 7 nucleotides align to TRBD1. Trimming at V came to 10 bases and at J to 1 base, leaving 7 bases not matched to a gene. Germline V gene data show CDR1 as ENHRY and CDR2 as SYGVKD. The length of the CDR3 is 14 residues. The CDR3 region is CASRDSLSGNTIYF. CDR3 sequence (DNA): TGTGCCAGCCGGGACAGTTTGTCTGGAAACACCATATATTTT.

This sequence joins TRBV4-2 and TRBJ2-3; TRBD2 is a possible D gene (6 bases). Germline V CDR1 and CDR2: LGHNA, YNFKEQ. V was trimmed by 0 bases and J by 2 bases, leaving 18 bases between them. The CDR3 loop spans 18 amino acids. As DNA, the CDR3 is TGTGCCAGCAGCCAAGAAGGAGGGTGGGGATCCGACACAGATACGCAGTATTTT. This codes for CASSQEGGWGSDTDTQYF.

The chain is built from TRBV4-1 and TRBJ2-7, with D maybe TRBD1 (8 bases). The V and J ends lost 4 bases and 4 bases respectively, with 14 bases between them. The germline CDR1 and CDR2 sequences are MGHRA and YSYEKL. The CDR3 is 14 residues long. The CDR3 nucleotides are TGCGCCAGCAGCCCATCACAGGGGGGGTACGAGCAGTACTTC. It yields the protein CASSPSQGGYEQYF.

This clone has just one count. This CDR3 reads CASSQVPPSDQETQYF. The CDR3 region has the DNA TGTGCCAGCAGCCAAGTTCCACCGTCGGACCAAGAGACCCAGTACTTC. This chain connects TRBV3-1 (or the pseudogene TRBV3-2) to TRBJ2-5; D uncertain. Germline CDR1 is LGHDT and CDR2 is YNNKEL (reference sequence). CDR3 length: 16 amino acids. V shed 1 base and J shed 0 bases, with 12 bases lying between them.

The CDR3: CASSGTSGGVLTDTQYF. The CDR3 DNA follows: TGTGCCAGCAGTGGGACTAGCGGGGGGGTCCTTACAGATACGCAGTATTTT. The V gene is TRBV2, the J gene TRBJ2-3; TRBD2 matches at 15 bases. Per germline, CDR1 SNHLY and CDR2 FYNNEI. CDR3 length: 17 residues. After removal of 4 bases from V and 3 bases from J, the junction contained 5 bases not matched to a gene. The full variable domain, in which reference TRBV2 and TRBJ2-3 provide the parts outside the CDR3, is EPEVTQTPSHQVTQMGQEVILRCVPISNHLYFYWYRQILGQKVEFLVSFYNNEISEKSEIFDDQFSVERPDGSNFTLKIRSTKLEDSAMYFCASSGTSGGVLTDTQYFGPGTRLTVL.

The chain joins TRBV5-6 to TRBJ2-2; 7 bases map to TRBD2. CDR1 and CDR2 from the germline V gene are SGHDT and YYEEEE. This CDR3 region has 16 residues. Losses at the gene ends were 4 bases for V and 6 bases for J; bases not matched to a gene: 12. The CDR3 sequence is CASSPLREGRAGELFF. The CDR3 nucleotides read TGTGCCAGCAGCCCCCTGAGGGAGGGAAGGGCCGGGGAGCTGTTTTTT. Variable domain in full (rest from reference TRBV5-6 and TRBJ2-2): DAGVTQSPTHLIKTRGQQVTLRCSPKSGHDTVSWYQQALGQGPQFIFQYYEEEERQRGNFPDRFSGHQFPNYSSELNVNALLLGDSALYLCASSPLREGRAGELFFGEGSRLTVL.

The chain is built from TRBV7-2 and TRBJ1-3; D is undetermined. The length of the CDR3 is 14 residues. Germline loops: CDR1 SGHTA, CDR2 FQGNSA. The V and J ends lost 4 bases and 7 bases respectively, with 14 bases between them. CDR3 in amino acids: CASSSPSTVNTIYF. CDR3 DNA sequence: TGTGCCAGCAGCTCGCCATCAACAGTTAACACCATATATTTT.

This chain uses TRBV24-1 with TRBJ2-3; weak D call: TRBD1 (6 bases). Germline values: CDR1 KGHDR, CDR2 SFDVKD. This CDR3 contains 13 residues. Trimming took 4 bases from V and 5 from J, leaving 9 bases between them. The CDR3 DNA sequence: TGTGCCACCAGTGAGTACAGGGTAGATACGCAGTATTTT. Translating it yields CATSEYRVDTQYF.

The chain links TRBV14 to TRBJ2-3, with D unresolved. The CDR3 consists of 15 residues. V was shortened by 4 bases and J by 2 bases, with 13 bases between the two germline ends. Per the germline V gene, CDR1 is SGHDN and CDR2 is FVKESK. This CDR3 is CASSPQGGFTDTQYF. The CDR3, as DNA: TGTGCCAGCAGCCCCCAAGGCGGATTCACAGATACGCAGTATTTT.

This chain joins TRBV10-3 and TRBJ2-7, with D perhaps matching TRBD1 (6 bases). Germline CDR1 reads ENHRY; CDR2 reads SYGVKD. V lost 3 bases and J 2 bases, leaving 11 bases between the germline ends. The CDR3 totals 14 residues. The CDR3, as DNA: TGTGCCATCAGTGAAGCGACAGGAGCCTACGAGCAGTACTTC. Its translation: CAISEATGAYEQYF.

This clone was picked up one time. CDR3 amino acids: CASSPTGGMHSPLHF. CDR3 nucleotide sequence: TGTGCCAGCAGCCCCACGGGGGGCATGCATTCACCCCTCCACTTT. The J gene is TRBJ1-6, the V gene TRBV3-1 (or the pseudogene TRBV3-2); a weak D match, TRBD1 (6 bases). Trimming took 4 bases from V and 8 from J, leaving 15 bases between them. CDR1 LGHDT and CDR2 YNNKEL come from the germline V gene (reference sequence). This CDR3 comprises 15 residues.

This rearrangement joins TRBV19 to TRBJ2-1, with D hard to call. The V end lost 0 bases, the J end lost 1 base, and 10 bases lay between the germline ends. This CDR3 comprises 16 residues. Per the germline V gene, CDR1 is LNHDA and CDR2 is SQIVND (reference sequence). This chain's CDR3 is CASSIDPYYSYNEQFF. For the CDR3, the DNA is TGTGCCAGTAGTATAGATCCGTATTATTCCTACAATGAGCAGTTCTTC.

The chain couples TRBV6-2 or TRBV6-3 to TRBJ2-1; D call uncertain. Germline assignment: CDR1 MNHEY and CDR2 SVGEGT. V dropped 4 bases and J dropped 2 bases, with 6 bases sitting between them. The CDR3 covers 13 residues. The CDR3 protein is CASSSRTYNEQFF. The CDR3, as DNA: TGTGCCAGCAGTTCCAGAACCTACAATGAGCAGTTCTTC.

A remark on this clone: Other DNA sequences from this sample encode an identical CDR3 as well. V is TRBV30 and J is TRBJ2-3, with D unresolved. There are 12 residues in the CDR3. V lost 3 bases and J lost 0, with 4 bases in between. The germline CDR1 and CDR2 sequences are GTSNPN and SVGIG (reference sequence). The CDR3, as DNA: TGTGCCTGGAGCTCTAGCACAGATACGCAGTATTTT. As protein: CAWSSSTDTQYF.

V usage is TRBV7-8 and J usage is TRBJ1-6; tentative D call: TRBD1 (6 bases). The germline V gene has CDR1 SGHVS and CDR2 FQNEAQ. V lost 1 base to trimming and J lost 10 bases, with 11 bases between them. There are 14 residues in the CDR3. The CDR3 is CASSLDRVASPLHF. For the CDR3, the DNA is TGTGCCAGCAGCTTAGACAGGGTAGCCTCACCCCTCCACTTT.